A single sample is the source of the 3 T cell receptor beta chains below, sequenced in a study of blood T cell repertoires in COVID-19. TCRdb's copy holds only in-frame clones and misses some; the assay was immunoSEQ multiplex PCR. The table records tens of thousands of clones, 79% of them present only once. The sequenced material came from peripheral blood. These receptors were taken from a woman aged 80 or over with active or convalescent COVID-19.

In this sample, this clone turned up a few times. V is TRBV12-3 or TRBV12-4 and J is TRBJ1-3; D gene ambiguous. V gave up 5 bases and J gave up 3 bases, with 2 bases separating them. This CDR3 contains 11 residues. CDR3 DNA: TGTGCCAGCAGTCTTGGAAACACCATATATTTT. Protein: CASSLGNTIYF.

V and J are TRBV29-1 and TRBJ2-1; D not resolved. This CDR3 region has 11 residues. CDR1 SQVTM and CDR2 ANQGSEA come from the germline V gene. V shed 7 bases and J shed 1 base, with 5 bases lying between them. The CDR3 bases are TGCAGCGCCCCTTCCTACAATGAGCAGTTCTTC. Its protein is CSAPSYNEQFF.

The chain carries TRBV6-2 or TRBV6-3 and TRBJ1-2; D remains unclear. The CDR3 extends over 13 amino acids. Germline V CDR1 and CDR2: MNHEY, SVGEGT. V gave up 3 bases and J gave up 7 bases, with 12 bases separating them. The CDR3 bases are TGTGCCAGCAGTTATGCCCTAGAGGGTGGCTACACCTTC. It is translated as CASSYALEGGYTF.